The 7 T cell receptor beta chains below were found in one sample sequenced in a study of T cells in Graves' hyperthyroidism and ophthalmopathy. Amplification targeted TCR beta CDR3 regions from RNA transcripts. An initial round of RT-PCR targeting the TCR CDR3 relied on the HTBI primer set. TCRdb reprocessed the multiplex PCR reads with MiXCR, giving one entry per CDR3 protein. In the table there are approximately 520,000 distinct CDR3 sequences, roughly 25% of which are singletons. The sample consisted of blood. These receptors originate from a woman aged 25 to 39 with Graves' ophthalmopathy.

This clonotype was seen ten or more times. The V gene is TRBV6-1, the J gene TRBJ1-5; D is unresolved. The germline gives CDR1 MNHNS, CDR2 SASEGT. The CDR3 contains 15 residues. Trimming took off 4 bases at V and 0 bases at J, with 10 bases between the two ends. CDR3 sequence (DNA): TGTGCCAGCAGTGCTGGGGATAATAGCAATCAGCCCCAGCATTTT. Protein product: CASSAGDNSNQPQHF.

This clonotype was seen ten or more times. The chain has TRBV20-1 and TRBJ2-7; 7 bases line up with TRBD1. Trimming took 6 bases from V and 0 from J; bases not matched to a gene: 8. Germline V gene lookup returns CDR1 DFQATT and CDR2 SNEGSKA (reference sequence). The CDR3 extends over 14 amino acids. The CDR3 DNA sequence: TGCAGTGCCCCCATGACAGGGTCCTCCTACGAGCAGTACTTC. Amino acids: CSAPMTGSSYEQYF.

The CDR3, as DNA: TGTGCCAGCAGTTCTTGGGGGGCAGTGGAACAAGAGACCCAGTACTTC. It encodes CASSSWGAVEQETQYF. This sequence joins TRBV12-3 or TRBV12-4 and TRBJ2-5; possibly TRBD1 or TRBD2 for D (6 bases each). Trimming pared 4 bases from V and 2 bases from J, leaving 17 bases between. The length of the CDR3 is 16 residues.

In this sample, this clonotype turned up a few times. The chain employs TRBV5-1 and TRBJ2-5; no reliable D call. Trimming cost V 3 bases and J 4 bases, with 13 bases left between them. Germline V lookup: CDR1 SGHRS, CDR2 YFSETQ. The CDR3 totals 14 residues. The CDR3 reads CASSSAGFRETQYF. The CDR3 nucleotides read TGCGCCAGCAGCTCGGCAGGTTTTAGAGAGACCCAGTACTTC.

This chain links TRBV20-1 with TRBJ2-5, with 13 bases fitting TRBD2. The CDR3 consists of 16 residues. Trimming removed 3 bases from V and 5 bases from J; junction bases left unmatched: 9. The germline CDR1 and CDR2 sequences are DFQATT and SNEGSKA (reference sequence). CDR3 DNA: TGCAGTGCTAGGGGACTAGCGGGACTCCGGGGGGAGACCCAGTACTTC. Translating it yields CSARGLAGLRGETQYF.

The chain employs TRBV30 and TRBJ2-5; unclear D gene. The CDR3 extends over 13 amino acids. The V and J ends lost 0 bases and 2 bases respectively, with 7 bases between them. CDR1 GTSNPN and CDR2 SVGIG come from the germline V gene (reference sequence). The chain's CDR3 is CAWSVEWQETQYF. In nucleotides, the CDR3 is TGTGCCTGGAGTGTAGAGTGGCAAGAGACCCAGTACTTC.

The chain recombines TRBV6-1 with TRBJ2-5, with D perhaps matching TRBD2 (5 bases). Trimming stripped 5 bases from V and 5 bases from J, with 12 bases between. The CDR3 is 13 residues long. Germline V gene data show CDR1 as MNHNS and CDR2 as SASEGT. This chain's CDR3 is CASSLRTLETQYF. The CDR3 region has the DNA TGTGCCAGCAGTCTTAGGACTCTGGAGACCCAGTACTTC.